The 24 T cell receptor beta chains in this list originate from one sample, sequenced in a study of vaccination effects on CD4 cells after COVID-19. The table came from immunoSEQ multiplex PCR; TCRdb's copy has only in-frame clones and leaves some out. The table lists approximately 83,000 clones, over 75% of them singletons. Antigen-specific CD4+ T cell clonotypes were called by their expansion after viral peptide-pool culture in ViraFEST. Upon completion of around eleven days in culture, CD4+ T cells were isolated. Either the BNT162b2 or mRNA-1273 vaccine was given to participants in two doses. Their antigens are not known. The material sequenced was CD4+ T cells from PBMCs cultured with HCoV-OC43 spike peptides, taken after COVID-19 vaccination. As for subset: HCoV-OC43 spike overlapping peptide pool stimulation. The receptors shown here come from a human donor who received a COVID-19 vaccine.

The chain uses TRBV24-1 and TRBJ2-3; 7 bases match TRBD2. Per the germline V gene, CDR1 is KGHDR and CDR2 is SFDVKD. The V segment lost 5 bases and the J segment 11 bases; nucleotides outside the gene matches: 6. The CDR3 spans 12 residues. In DNA, the CDR3 is TGTGCCACCAGTGGAGAGGGAGGGCAGCAGTATTTT. Its protein is CATSGEGGQQYF.

V usage is TRBV7-2 and J usage is TRBJ2-5; unclear D gene. V was pared by 1 base and J by 5 bases, with 8 bases between. Looked up from germline, CDR1 is SGHTA and CDR2 is FQGNSA. CDR3 length equals 13 residues. CDR3 residues: CASSLGRRETQYF. DNA for the CDR3: TGTGCCAGCAGCTTAGGTCGTCGGGAGACCCAGTACTTC.

The rearrangement joins TRBV5-1 to TRBJ1-2, with D uncertain. Germline V gene sequence: CDR1 SGHRS, CDR2 YFSETQ. The germline V and J ends were trimmed by 4 bases and 5 bases, with 9 bases remaining between them. CDR3 length equals 12 residues. As DNA, the CDR3 is TGCGCCAGCAGCACGGGCCAGTATGGCTACACCTTC. Its translation: CASSTGQYGYTF. Full variable domain (outside the CDR3, taken from reference TRBV5-1 and TRBJ1-2): KAGVTQTPRYLIKTRGQQVTLSCSPISGHRSVSWYQQTPGQGLQFLFEYFSETQRNKGNFPGRFSGRQFSNSRSEMNVSTLELGDSALYLCASSTGQYGYTFGSGTRLTVV.

The gene calls are TRBV19 and TRBJ1-2; 9 bases are shared with TRBD1. V dropped 5 bases and J dropped 6; count of bases not matched to a gene: 19. CDR1 and CDR2 from the germline V gene are LNHDA and SQIVND (reference sequence). This CDR3 comprises 18 residues. The CDR3 DNA follows: TGTGCCAGTAGTTATTTCCCGGGACAGGGCCAATACAAAGATGGCTACACCTTC. Translated: CASSYFPGQGQYKDGYTF.

The chain carries TRBV5-1 and TRBJ1-1; 7 bases are a match to TRBD1. Per the germline V gene, CDR1 is SGHRS and CDR2 is YFSETQ. V lost 4 bases to trimming and J lost 5 bases; unmatched junction nucleotides: 11. The CDR3 has 15 residues. CDR3 region: CASSTLSGGGTEAFF. The CDR3 nucleotides read TGCGCCAGCAGCACCTTATCAGGGGGGGGTACTGAAGCTTTCTTT.

There are a few counts of this clone. The chain is built from TRBV5-1 and TRBJ2-5, with D possibly matching TRBD2 (6 bases). Germline V gives CDR1 SGHRS, CDR2 YFSETQ. The CDR3 runs 14 residues. Trimming cost V 8 bases and J 5 bases, with 19 bases left between them. The CDR3 is CARGRQRAGETQYF. Written as DNA, the CDR3 is TGCGCCAGAGGTCGACAAAGGGCGGGGGAGACCCAGTACTTC.

This chain connects TRBV3-1 (or the pseudogene TRBV3-2) to TRBJ2-3; 11 nucleotides match TRBD2. After removal of 0 bases from V and 3 bases from J, the junction contained 11 bases not matched to a gene. Germline loops: CDR1 LGHDT, CDR2 YNNKEL (reference sequence). CDR3 size: 19 residues. CDR3 in DNA: TGTGCCAGCAGCCAAGAGGGTGGTTTAGCGGGGGGGCGGACAGATACGCAGTATTTT. Translation gives CASSQEGGLAGGRTDTQYF.

This clone has a single count. The chain combines TRBV7-2 with TRBJ2-2; no definite D call. This CDR3 spans 15 amino acids. The ends were cut back, 0 bases at V and 1 base at J, with 6 bases in the middle. CDR1 is SGHTA and CDR2 is FQGNSA in the germline V gene. DNA of the CDR3: TGTGCCAGCAGCTTAGCAAGCCAGAACACCGGGGAGCTGTTTTTT. Its protein is CASSLASQNTGELFF.

The chain carries TRBV3-1 (or the pseudogene TRBV3-2) and TRBJ2-1; 9 bases map to TRBD1. Germline V gene lookup returns CDR1 LGHDT and CDR2 YNNKEL (reference sequence). V dropped 4 bases and J dropped 7; count of bases not matched to a gene: 8. This CDR3 spans 15 amino acids. CDR3 in amino acids: CASSLTGGLRNEQFF. The CDR3 nucleotides are TGTGCCAGCAGCCTTACAGGGGGCTTAAGGAATGAGCAGTTCTTC.

The chain links TRBV18 to TRBJ1-1, with 10 positions matching TRBD1. V shed 9 bases, J shed 5 bases, and the junction held 9 bases outside the gene matches. CDR1 is KGHSH and CDR2 is LQKENI in the germline V gene. The CDR3 is made up of 14 amino acids. CDR3 in amino acids: CASLRGTGDTEAFF. The CDR3 DNA reads as TGTGCCAGTCTGAGGGGGACAGGGGATACTGAAGCTTTCTTT. The full variable domain, with the rest looked up from reference TRBV18 and TRBJ1-1, is NAGVMQNPRHLVRRRGQEARLRCSPMKGHSHVYWYRQLPEEGLKFMVYLQKENIIDESGMPKERFSAEFPKEGPSILRIQQVVRGDSAAYFCASLRGTGDTEAFFGQGTRLTVV.

This chain uses TRBV6-5 with TRBJ1-3; D remains ambiguous. V was pared by 6 bases and J by 1 base, with 7 bases between. The CDR3 length is 13 residues. Looked up from germline, CDR1 is MNHEY and CDR2 is SVGAGI. The DNA of the CDR3 is TGTGCCAGCAGGTTGCCTTCTGGAAACACCATATATTTT. Amino acid sequence: CASRLPSGNTIYF.

The V call is TRBV14, the J call TRBJ1-1; D remains ambiguous. Germline CDR1 reads SGHDN; CDR2 reads FVKESK. Trimming removed 3 bases at V and 2 bases at J, with 7 bases between. This CDR3 is 13 amino acids long. The CDR3 loop reads CASSQGFNTEAFF. CDR3 in DNA: TGTGCCAGCAGCCAGGGATTTAACACTGAAGCTTTCTTT.

The count of this clone is one. This chain uses TRBV5-1 with TRBJ2-1; possibly TRBD1 for D (6 bases). Germline V lookup: CDR1 SGHRS, CDR2 YFSETQ. The V and J ends lost 5 bases and 3 bases respectively, with 12 bases between them. This CDR3 contains 14 residues. CDR3 sequence reads: CASRDRNGYNEQFF. As DNA, the CDR3 is TGCGCCAGCAGGGACAGAAATGGCTACAATGAGCAGTTCTTC.

This clone showed up just a few times. The DNA of the CDR3 is TGTGCCTGGGACAGGGGGTCCTCACCCCTCCACTTT. This translates into CAWDRGSSPLHF. The chain combines TRBV30 with TRBJ1-6; 9 bases align to TRBD1. Germline CDR1 and CDR2: GTSNPN and SVGIG (reference sequence). The CDR3 totals 12 residues. V was clipped by 5 bases and J by 10 bases; unmatched bases: 3.

The gene calls are TRBV3-1 (or the pseudogene TRBV3-2) and TRBJ1-3, with D unresolved. The CDR3 runs to 14 residues. Trimming removed 4 bases at V and 2 bases at J, with 9 bases between. The germline V gene encodes CDR1 LGHDT and CDR2 YNNKEL (reference sequence). The CDR3 DNA reads as TGTGCCAGCAGCCCCCGTATGGCTGGAAACACCATATATTTT. Amino acid sequence: CASSPRMAGNTIYF.

The chain combines TRBV9 with TRBJ2-1; 9 bases are a match to TRBD2. The CDR3 runs to 15 residues. J lost 7 bases, V lost 2 bases, and 7 bases had no gene match. The germline gives CDR1 SGDLS, CDR2 YYNGEE. Written as DNA, the CDR3 is TGTGCCAGCAGCGTTCATAGCGGGGGCCCTAATGAGCAGTTCTTC. It encodes CASSVHSGGPNEQFF. Complete variable domain (other parts from reference TRBV9 and TRBJ2-1): DSGVTQTPKHLITATGQRVTLRCSPRSGDLSVYWYQQSLDQGLQFLIQYYNGEERAKGNILERFSAQQFPDLHSELNLSSLELGDSALYFCASSVHSGGPNEQFFGPGTRLTVL.

The sample holds a few counts of this clone. CDR3 amino acids: CASGITGYGTEAFF. CDR3 nucleotide sequence: TGCGCCAGCGGAATTACAGGGTACGGGACTGAAGCTTTCTTT. The chain couples TRBV5-1 to TRBJ1-1, with D maybe TRBD1 (6 bases). The germline CDR1 and CDR2 sequences are SGHRS and YFSETQ. V was shortened by 7 bases and J by 5 bases, with 18 bases between the two germline ends. The CDR3 consists of 14 residues.

The chain links TRBV6-1 to TRBJ2-7; D is undetermined. This CDR3 has 13 amino acids. Germline CDR1 MNHNS, CDR2 SASEGT. CDR3 loop: CASSEARRTPPAV. The DNA of the CDR3 is TGTGCCAGCAGTGAAGCGCGCCGGACCCCCCCGGCCGTC.

The chain combines TRBV7-9 with TRBJ1-1, with D perhaps TRBD1 (5 bases). Germline CDR1 and CDR2: SEHNR and FQNEAQ (reference sequence). Between the trimmed V and J ends, which lost 2 bases and 5 bases, there was a span of 15 bases. This CDR3 has 15 amino acids. CDR3 sequence (DNA): TGTGCCAGCAGCTTAAGGGCAGGGATGGGTACTGAAGCTTTCTTT. This sequence encodes CASSLRAGMGTEAFF.

V gene TRBV6-5 combines with J gene TRBJ1-4; possibly TRBD1 for D (5 bases). Between the trimmed V and J ends, which lost 0 bases and 8 bases, there was a span of 16 bases. The CDR3 loop spans 16 amino acids. CDR1 is MNHEY, CDR2 SVGAGI, per germline. The CDR3 DNA reads as TGTGCCAGCAGTTACTCGGGAGTCCAGGGCAAGGAAAAACTGTTTTTT. This gives the protein CASSYSGVQGKEKLFF.

The chain employs TRBV5-1 and TRBJ2-5; 7 nucleotides align to TRBD1. With 4 bases clipped from V and 4 bases from J, the junction kept 10 bases outside the gene matches. CDR3 length: 15 residues. Germline assignment: CDR1 SGHRS and CDR2 YFSETQ. The CDR3 region is CASSPTGTERETQYF. CDR3 nucleotides: TGCGCCAGCAGCCCAACCGGGACAGAGCGAGAGACCCAGTACTTC. The whole variable domain, filled in from reference TRBV5-1 and TRBJ2-5, reads KAGVTQTPRYLIKTRGQQVTLSCSPISGHRSVSWYQQTPGQGLQFLFEYFSETQRNKGNFPGRFSGRQFSNSRSEMNVSTLELGDSALYLCASSPTGTERETQYFGPGTRLLVL.

V is TRBV7-2 and J is TRBJ2-5; no clear D. Trimming removed 3 bases at V and 7 bases at J, with 15 bases between. This CDR3 comprises 14 residues. The V gene's germline CDR1 is SGHTA and CDR2 FQGNSA. The CDR3 region is CASSFPTTVGTQYF. The CDR3 region has the DNA TGTGCCAGCAGCTTCCCAACCACCGTGGGGACCCAGTACTTC.

The V and J genes are TRBV15 and TRBJ1-2, with D hard to call. The CDR3 has 13 residues. With 1 base removed from V and 2 bases from J, the gap between germline ends came to 5 bases. In germline, CDR1 is LNHNV, CDR2 YYDKDF (reference sequence). CDR3 in DNA: TGTGCCACCAGCAGAGGACAAAACTATGGCTACACCTTC. It is translated as CATSRGQNYGYTF. Full variable domain (outside the CDR3, taken from reference TRBV15 and TRBJ1-2): DAMVIQNPRYQVTQFGKPVTLSCSQTLNHNVMYWYQQKSSQAPKLLFHYYDKDFNNEADTPDNFQSRRPNTSFCFLDIRSPGLGDTAMYLCATSRGQNYGYTFGSGTRLTVV.

The chain combines TRBV4-3 with TRBJ2-5; 9 bases are shared with TRBD2. Germline trimming cut 3 bases from V and 4 bases from J; bases unmatched to any gene: 12. From germline, CDR1 is LGHNA and CDR2 YSLEER. The CDR3 runs 17 residues. The chain's CDR3 is CASSQRGGQGTGETQYF. The CDR3 nucleotides read TGCGCCAGCAGCCAGCGGGGGGGGCAGGGGACGGGAGAGACCCAGTACTTC.